These 32 T cell receptor beta chains were sequenced from one sample in a study of beta chain features in type 1 diabetes. Expressed TCRB transcripts got sequenced, as all isolated RNA was reverse transcribed. Only in-frame clones appear in the TCRdb table, and some are missing; sequencing was by immunoSEQ multiplex PCR. Of 350,000 to 450,000 clones listed, approximately 15% are singletons. Sequencing input: naive CD4+ T cells from blood. The receptors were sampled from a man aged 25-45 years in good health.

V gene TRBV29-1 combines with J gene TRBJ1-2, with 8 bases that match TRBD1. Germline V gene data show CDR1 as SQVTM and CDR2 as ANQGSEA. There are 14 residues in the CDR3. V was pared by 2 bases and J by 4 bases, with 6 bases of the junction left unmatched. The CDR3 nucleotides read TGCAGCGTTGAAAGGACAGGGTCGGGCTATGGCTACACCTTC. Translation gives CSVERTGSGYGYTF.

This clone was seen a few times. The CDR3 DNA reads TGTGCCAGCAGCTTACTCTCAGATACGCAGTATTTT. Translated: CASSLLSDTQYF. The chain employs TRBV7-8 and TRBJ2-3; D is uncertain. The CDR3 is 12 residues long. V gave up 2 bases and J gave up 4 bases, with 4 bases separating them. Germline CDR1 reads SGHVS; CDR2 reads FQNEAQ.

This sequence joins TRBV2 and TRBJ2-3, with 7 bases lining up with TRBD2. This CDR3 spans 13 amino acids. After removal of 6 bases from V and 4 bases from J, the junction contained 4 bases not matched to a gene. CDR1 and CDR2 from the germline V gene are SNHLY and FYNNEI. CDR3: CASSSGGSDTQYF. CDR3 DNA sequence: TGTGCCAGCAGCTCCGGGGGGTCAGATACGCAGTATTTT.

The chain links TRBV6-6 to TRBJ2-7; TRBD1 agrees at 8 bases. J gave up 2 bases and V 6 bases, and 6 bases lay outside the gene matches. The CDR3 has 14 residues. Germline V gives CDR1 MNHNY, CDR2 SVGAGI (reference sequence). For the CDR3, the DNA is TGTGCCAGCAGCCGTGCGACAGGGGCCTACGAGCAGTACGTC. It yields the protein CASSRATGAYEQYV.

The CDR3 loop is CASSGFPGATDTQYF. The CDR3 coding sequence is TGTGCCAGCAGCGGCTTCCCGGGAGCCACAGATACGCAGTATTTT. This sequence joins TRBV9 and TRBJ2-3; weak D call: TRBD2 (6 bases). The ends were cut back, 3 bases at V and 2 bases at J, with 13 bases in the middle. Germline V gene data show CDR1 as SGDLS and CDR2 as YYNGEE. The CDR3 loop spans 15 amino acids.

The chain couples TRBV21-1 to TRBJ2-7. TRBV21-1 is a pseudogene segment. CDR3 length: 10 residues. The CDR3 protein is CASSAGPYSV. CDR3 nucleotide sequence: TGTGCCAGCAGCGCCGGGCCCTATTCAGTC.

A few counts support this clone. This sequence joins TRBV2 and TRBJ2-1; tentatively, D is TRBD1 (5 bases). Germline lookup yields CDR1 SNHLY and CDR2 FYNNEI. CDR3 length: 15 residues. The V and J ends lost 7 bases and 3 bases respectively, with 16 bases between them. The CDR3 loop reads CASTGRRVGYNEQFF. The CDR3 DNA sequence: TGTGCCAGCACAGGACGCAGGGTCGGCTACAATGAGCAGTTCTTC. The entire variable domain, with the rest obtained from reference TRBV2 and TRBJ2-1, is as follows: EPEVTQTPSHQVTQMGQEVILRCVPISNHLYFYWYRQILGQKVEFLVSFYNNEISEKSEIFDDQFSVERPDGSNFTLKIRSTKLEDSAMYFCASTGRRVGYNEQFFGPGTRLTVL.

This clone was seen more than once but under ten times. The chain couples TRBV5-1 to TRBJ2-5; 7 bases match TRBD1. Trimming cost V 2 bases and J 2 bases; bases outside gene matches: 6. Germline CDR1 reads SGHRS; CDR2 reads YFSETQ. This CDR3 region has 15 residues. The CDR3 DNA reads TGCGCCAGCAGCTTAACAGGGGCGACTCAAGAGACCCAGTACTTC. It is translated as CASSLTGATQETQYF.

In its sample, this clone was seen many times. The chain couples TRBV7-3 to TRBJ2-6, with D perhaps matching TRBD1 (5 bases). CDR3 length equals 16 residues. Germline V CDR1 and CDR2: SGHTA, FQGTGA. The V end lost 5 bases, the J end lost 1 base, and 12 bases lay between the germline ends. The CDR3 nucleotides read TGTGCCAGCAGCGAAAGAGCAGGGTCTGGGGCCAACGTCCTGACTTTC. It translates to CASSERAGSGANVLTF.

Turning to this clone: This sample also contains other DNA sequences that code for the same CDR3. V gene TRBV29-1 combines with J gene TRBJ2-3; tentative D call: TRBD2 (5 bases). The CDR3 has 11 residues. Germline assignment: CDR1 SQVTM and CDR2 ANQGSEA. V lost 4 bases and J lost 3, with 5 bases in between. CDR3 in DNA: TGCAGCGTTGGACTAACAGATACGCAGTATTTT. Translated, it gives CSVGLTDTQYF.

This chain joins TRBV7-6 and TRBJ2-5, with 9 nucleotides matching TRBD2. With 3 bases clipped from V and 1 base from J, the junction kept 3 bases outside the gene matches. CDR1 is SGHVS, CDR2 FNYEAQ, per germline. The CDR3 totals 15 residues. The CDR3: CASSLIAGAQETQYF. The CDR3 DNA sequence: TGTGCCAGCAGCTTGATAGCGGGGGCCCAAGAGACCCAGTACTTC. Filled out from reference TRBV7-6 and TRBJ2-5, the complete variable domain reads GAGVSQSPRYKVTKRGQDVALRCDPISGHVSLYWYRQALGQGPEFLTYFNYEAQQDKSGLPNDRFSAERPEGSISTLTIQRTEQRDSAMYRCASSLIAGAQETQYFGPGTRLLVL.

V is TRBV7-9 and J is TRBJ2-6; 7 nucleotides agree with TRBD1. Germline-derived CDR1 and CDR2 are SEHNR and FQNEAQ (reference sequence). This CDR3 has 16 residues. J was trimmed by 2 bases and V by 5 bases; bases with no gene match: 6. The CDR3 DNA reads TGTGCCAGCAGCCATCGGGACAGTGCTGGGGCCAACGTCCTGACTTTC. Protein product: CASSHRDSAGANVLTF.

Remarks on this clone: Other DNA sequences in the sample encode the same CDR3. The J gene is TRBJ2-5, the V gene TRBV15; D is uncertain. Germline V CDR1 and CDR2: LNHNV, YYDKDF (reference sequence). Trimming took 1 base from V and 2 from J, leaving 2 bases between them. The CDR3 is 12 amino acids. CDR3 loop: CATSRAQETQYF. The CDR3 region has the DNA TGTGCCACCAGCAGAGCTCAAGAGACCCAGTACTTC.

This clone has ten or more counts. The J gene is TRBJ2-1, the V gene TRBV23-1; the D is unclear. Being an ORF, TRBV23-1 has a function that is uncertain. This CDR3 contains 11 residues. Trimming pared 6 bases from V and 4 bases from J, leaving 4 bases between. The CDR3 DNA sequence: TGCGCCAGCAGACCTTACAATGAGCAGTTCTTC. The encoded protein is CASRPYNEQFF.

CDR3 coding DNA: TGTGCCAGTAGTCCGGGGAGAAGGCAGCCCCAGCATTTT. Protein sequence: CASSPGRRQPQHF. V and J are TRBV19 and TRBJ1-5; no clear D. The CDR3 totals 13 residues. V was trimmed by 5 bases and J by 7 bases, leaving 12 bases between them. From germline, CDR1 is LNHDA and CDR2 SQIVND (reference sequence).

This clone was counted a few times. The chain couples TRBV13 to TRBJ1-1; perhaps TRBD1 as D (6 bases). In germline, CDR1 is PRHDT, CDR2 FYEKMQ (reference sequence). The ends were cut back, 5 bases at V and 7 bases at J, with 20 bases in the middle. This CDR3 has 15 amino acids. The CDR3 sequence: CASSGGHPGGNEAFF. As DNA, the CDR3 is TGTGCCAGCAGCGGGGGACACCCAGGAGGAAATGAAGCTTTCTTT. The complete variable domain, with remaining parts taken from reference TRBV13 and TRBJ1-1, reads AAGVIQSPRHLIKEKRETATLKCYPIPRHDTVYWYQQGPGQDPQFLISFYEKMQSDKGSIPDRFSAQQFSDYHSELNMSSLELGDSALYFCASSGGHPGGNEAFFGQGTRLTVV.

The chain carries TRBV2 and TRBJ2-3, with a tentative D call TRBD2 (5 bases). Between the trimmed V and J ends, which lost 5 bases and 6 bases, there was a span of 18 bases. Germline CDR1 is SNHLY and CDR2 is FYNNEI. The CDR3 is 15 amino acids. CDR3 DNA: TGTGCCAGCAGTCAAGAGGACTCCTCGTTGGATACGCAGTATTTT. Encoded protein: CASSQEDSSLDTQYF.

The gene calls are TRBV7-9 and TRBJ1-1; D possibly corresponds to TRBD1 (5 bases). The V end lost 5 bases, the J end lost 10 bases, and 17 bases lay between the germline ends. Germline lookup yields CDR1 SEHNR and CDR2 FQNEAQ (reference sequence). The CDR3 length is 13 residues. CDR3 in DNA: TGTGCCAGCAGCCGAGGGGTTACTGGGGGAGCTTTCTTT. It encodes CASSRGVTGGAFF.

CDR3 loop: CASSQDEGRGGLFF. CDR3 in DNA: TGCGCCAGCAGCCAAGATGAGGGTCGGGGTGGACTGTTTTTT. The rearrangement links TRBV4-3 to TRBJ1-4; no reliable D call. V was shortened by 0 bases and J by 13 bases, with 15 bases between the two germline ends. The CDR3 consists of 14 residues. The germline gives CDR1 LGHNA, CDR2 YSLEER.

This clone occurred a few times. The chain combines TRBV6-6 with TRBJ1-4; no firm D call. The germline V gene encodes CDR1 MNHNY and CDR2 SVGAGI (reference sequence). V gave up 2 bases and J gave up 5 bases, with 6 bases separating them. The CDR3 sequence is 13 residues long. CDR3 residues: CASSYSSNEKLFF. Written as DNA, the CDR3 is TGTGCCAGCAGTTACAGTTCGAATGAAAAACTGTTTTTT.

This chain uses TRBV30 with TRBJ1-5; no clear D. Germline values: CDR1 GTSNPN, CDR2 SVGIG (reference sequence). The CDR3 has 12 residues. The germline V and J ends were trimmed by 1 base and 7 bases, with 8 bases remaining between them. CDR3 protein: CAWSAPLQPQHF. In nucleotides, the CDR3 is TGTGCCTGGAGTGCCCCCCTACAGCCCCAGCATTTT.

This clone has a handful of counts. The chain recombines TRBV18 with TRBJ2-1; no reliable D call. The CDR3 runs to 12 residues. Per germline, CDR1 KGHSH and CDR2 LQKENI. Trimming shortened V by 0 bases and J by 7 bases, and 4 bases separated the two germline ends. CDR3 in amino acids: CASSPPNNEQFF. The CDR3 DNA reads as TGTGCCAGCTCACCACCGAATAATGAGCAGTTCTTC.

This clone occurred a few times. The chain employs TRBV27 and TRBJ2-3; 7 nucleotides match TRBD1. This CDR3 contains 15 residues. Unmatched junction bases numbered 3, after V lost 0 bases and J lost 3 bases. CDR1 MNHEY and CDR2 SMNVEV come from the germline V gene (reference sequence). CDR3 DNA sequence: TGTGCCAGCAGTTTATCTGCAGGGGGAACAGATACGCAGTATTTT. Protein product: CASSLSAGGTDTQYF.

This rearrangement joins TRBV14 to TRBJ2-3; D unclear. This CDR3 contains 15 residues. The germline V and J ends were trimmed by 3 bases and 6 bases, with 16 bases remaining between them. Germline loops: CDR1 SGHDN, CDR2 FVKESK. DNA of the CDR3: TGTGCCAGCAGCCAGCGTATGGACCTCGGGGATACGCAGTATTTT. Translation gives CASSQRMDLGDTQYF. The full variable domain, its missing parts supplied by reference TRBV14 and TRBJ2-3, is EAGVTQFPSHSVIEKGQTVTLRCDPISGHDNLYWYRRVMGKEIKFLLHFVKESKQDESGMPNNRFLAERTGGTYSTLKVQPAELEDSGVYFCASSQRMDLGDTQYFGPGTRLTVL.

This clone was observed a single time. The chain uses TRBV19 and TRBJ1-1, with D unresolved. Looked up from germline, CDR1 is LNHDA and CDR2 is SQIVND (reference sequence). Between the trimmed V and J ends, which lost 4 bases and 7 bases, there was a span of 7 bases. This CDR3 has 11 amino acids. The CDR3 sequence is CASSTTNEAFF. CDR3 nucleotides: TGTGCCAGTAGTACAACAAATGAAGCTTTCTTT.

J is TRBJ2-7 and V is TRBV7-2; weak D call: TRBD2 (5 bases). V was cut by 5 bases and J by 6 bases, with 17 bases left in between. Looked up from germline, CDR1 is SGHTA and CDR2 is FQGNSA. CDR3 length: 14 amino acids. Here the CDR3 DNA reads TGTGCCAGCAGCGGATGGACTGAACCCGTCGAGCAGTACTTC. Its protein is CASSGWTEPVEQYF.

This clone was seen a handful of times. Here the CDR3 reads CASSPGIGAGDTQYF. As DNA, the CDR3 is TGTGCCAGCAGCCCTGGTATAGGCGCGGGAGATACGCAGTATTTT. This chain links TRBV7-6 with TRBJ2-3; D is possibly TRBD2 (5 bases). CDR3 length: 15 residues. V was cut by 5 bases and J by 5 bases, with 17 bases left in between. The germline CDR1 and CDR2 sequences are SGHVS and FNYEAQ.

V gene TRBV7-9 combines with J gene TRBJ2-1, with D unclear. The CDR3 has 13 amino acids. The V end was cut by 1 base, the J end by 5 bases, with 6 bases between. Per germline, CDR1 SEHNR and CDR2 FQNEAQ (reference sequence). In nucleotides, the CDR3 is TGTGCCAGCAGCTTAGGTACCGACAATGAGCAGTTCTTC. It specifies CASSLGTDNEQFF.

This clone was recorded at least ten times. Written as DNA, the CDR3 is TGTGCCTGGAGGGGAACAGGGTTCAGCTACACCTTC. It yields the protein CAWRGTGFSYTF. The rearrangement links TRBV30 to TRBJ1-2; perhaps TRBD1 as D (6 bases). CDR3 length: 12 amino acids. Germline V gene sequence: CDR1 GTSNPN, CDR2 SVGIG (reference sequence). V gave up 3 bases and J gave up 9 bases, with 14 bases separating them.

This clone turned up a few times. The chain links TRBV7-2 to TRBJ2-2, with 8 nucleotides matching TRBD2. The CDR3 runs 14 residues. From germline, CDR1 is SGHTA and CDR2 FQGNSA. Trimming removed 4 bases from V and 5 bases from J; junction bases left unmatched: 3. The CDR3 DNA follows: TGTGCCAGCAGCTGGATAGCGGGGACCGGGGAGCTGTTTTTT. Protein sequence: CASSWIAGTGELFF.

This clone was detected only a few times. The chain joins TRBV2 to TRBJ2-1; D is unresolved. Germline V gives CDR1 SNHLY, CDR2 FYNNEI. This CDR3 has 15 amino acids. V lost 8 bases and J lost 0, with 14 bases in between. The CDR3 spells CASQPKYLSYNEQFF. The CDR3 DNA follows: TGTGCCAGCCAACCTAAGTATCTCTCCTACAATGAGCAGTTCTTC.

This clone was recorded a few times. The V and J genes are TRBV18 and TRBJ2-5; no definite D call. Trimming removed 8 bases at V and 2 bases at J, with 9 bases between. This CDR3 comprises 12 residues. Germline loops: CDR1 KGHSH, CDR2 LQKENI. CDR3 protein: CASGRLQETQYF. CDR3 nucleotide sequence: TGTGCCAGCGGCAGGCTTCAAGAGACCCAGTACTTC.